Given below is one TCR beta chain in context. The antigen is undetermined. The germline V gene encodes CDR1 MDHEN and CDR2 SYDVKM. Between the trimmed V and J ends, which lost 2 bases and 9 bases, there was a span of 11 bases. The length of the CDR3 is 13 residues. The data were taken from a study of blood T cells in healthy people across ages. The study's findings and limits: The donors' CMV status was not determined, possibly confounding changes in expanded clonotypes. More naive CD4+ cells and higher diversity marked long-lived donors relative to aged donors.

Then a second PCR, running roughly 7 to 11 cycles, was carried out with a sample-barcoded 5' primer and a J-beta primer mix. TCRdb analysed the 5' RACE reads with MiXCR anew, one entry per CDR3 protein. The sample lists about 1.5 million distinct CDR3 sequences; 40% to 45% were seen once. The sequence was collected from a young woman in good health. The rearrangement links TRBV28 to TRBJ2-1; the D gene is possibly TRBD2 (6 bases). What was sequenced was blood. The CDR3 is CASSLRGGSEQFF. The CDR3 DNA is TGTGCCAGCAGTTTAAGGGGAGGTAGTGAGCAGTTCTTC.